The source of this T cell receptor beta chain is a study of blood T cell repertoires in COVID-19. Study-level background: Spain, Italy and the United States supplied samples that represented acute and convalescent COVID-19. The cDNA or gDNA used as material had been derived from T cells, B-cell-depleted T cells, or PBMCs.

The germline V gene has CDR1 SEHNR and CDR2 FQNEAQ (reference sequence). The junction had 5 bases not matched to a gene; V was cut back by 4 bases and J by 6 bases. This CDR3 has 15 amino acids. As handled by the study authors: Nucleated cell number was recorded as an estimate derived from reference gene primer amplification. Some clones are missing from TCRdb's copy, which holds only in-frame ones; the method was immunoSEQ multiplex PCR. That table is the source of V, J and clone size, and D and trimming were worked out from the DNA. The sample holds 200,000 to 250,000 clones, about nine tenths seen once.

The receptor's source is a man older than 75 with acute or convalescent COVID-19. The chain joins TRBV7-9 to TRBJ1-6; 8 positions match TRBD1. The material sequenced was peripheral blood. In DNA form, the CDR3 reads TGTGCCAGCAGCTACTCGACAGGGGTTAATTCACCCCTCCACTTT. Translating gives CASSYSTGVNSPLHF.